Below, one TCR beta chain is given with its context. Antigen: not known. No progression to ophthalmopathy during 18 months of follow-up defined stable disease. Used for diagnoses were clinical symptoms, serum thyroxine and TRAb, thyroid ultrasound and orbital computed tomography. RNA transcripts provided the source from which TCR beta CDR3 regions were amplified. Carried out on the TCR CDR3, a first-round RT-PCR used the HTBI primer set. TCRdb reprocessed the multiplex PCR reads via MiXCR and lists one record per CDR3 protein. The sample has about 380,000 distinct CDR3 sequences, roughly 14% seen once; the top ten hold 11%. This sample stems from a study of T cells in Graves' hyperthyroidism and ophthalmopathy. Findings and limits, study-wide: From stable hyperthyroidism, ophthalmopathy was set apart by a 13 V-J model.

V lost 2 bases and J 2 bases, leaving 7 bases between the germline ends. Germline lookup yields CDR1 LNHDA and CDR2 SQIVND (reference sequence). This CDR3 has 14 amino acids. The source is a woman aged 55-69 years with Graves' hyperthyroidism. The specimen sequenced was blood. The rearrangement joins TRBV19 to TRBJ2-1, with D uncertain. DNA for the CDR3: TGTGCCAGTAGTATAATTGGTCCCTACAATGAGCAGTTCTTC. Translating gives CASSIIGPYNEQFF.